The rows below give T cell receptor beta chains drawn from one sample of a study of blood T cell repertoires in COVID-19. The data were produced by immunoSEQ multiplex PCR, yet TCRdb's version contains in-frame clones alone and is incomplete. The sample gives about 190,000 clones, 70% to 90% of which show up once; around 7% is in the top ten. The sample comprised peripheral blood. Receptors originate from a man at least 80 years old with COVID-19, enrolled during active disease. CDR3s leave out the opening cysteine and the closing phenylalanine or tryptophan. Fields, in order: V gene, J gene, CDR3 protein.

TRBV5-1,TRBJ2-1,ASSLAGSSYNEQF
TRBV27,TRBJ1-1,ASMDTLNTEAF
TRBV4-2,TRBJ2-5,ASSQDRGSQETQY
TRBV5-1,TRBJ1-1,ASSLAQGGLGTEAF
TRBV3-1/TRBV3-2,TRBJ1-3,ASSLTGISGNTIY
TRBV7-6,TRBJ1-1,ASSLETAAF
TRBV7-9,TRBJ1-3,ASSFNSGNTIY
TRBV11-2,TRBJ2-5,ASRAWGFQETQY
TRBV9,TRBJ2-2,ASSVGALNTGELF
TRBV7-3,TRBJ2-5,ASSLTSGGPPY
TRBV4-2,TRBJ2-1,ASSQEGRRGDNEQF
TRBV10-3,TRBJ1-6,AINRRDGRDSPLH
TRBV18,TRBJ2-1,ASSSRTGGFYNEQF
TRBV18,TRBJ1-4,ASSRLGGAYNEKLF
TRBV6-5,TRBJ1-3,ASSYSQGGGNTIY
TRBV14,TRBJ2-3,ASSRYRDTQY
TRBV6-6,TRBJ2-1,ASSSQRGGSYNEQF
TRBV6-2/TRBV6-3,TRBJ2-3,ASSYDGGATDTQY
TRBV4-3,TRBJ1-2,ASSRGQGSYGYT
TRBV6-5,TRBJ2-7,ASSPRTGTYEQY
TRBV5-6,TRBJ2-2,ASRGAGMNTGELF
TRBV7-3,TRBJ2-2,ASSTSTGMNTGELF
TRBV5-1,TRBJ2-7,ASSLGTGGPYEQY
TRBV5-6,TRBJ2-2,ASSLPGAPVTGELF
TRBV7-9,TRBJ1-1,ASSLNPLGTANTEAF
TRBV5-1,TRBJ2-5,ASSSSTGGEETQY
TRBV18,TRBJ1-1,ASSQNTEAF
TRBV28,TRBJ2-3,ASSFGRADTQY
TRBV27,TRBJ1-5,ASRSGYSNQPQH
TRBV7-2,TRBJ2-5,ATGRGGPKETQY
TRBV24-1,TRBJ2-3,ATSDRLAGITDTQY
TRBV19,TRBJ2-5,ASSIVGLQETQY
TRBV28,TRBJ1-2,AITRGGTGGYYYGYT
TRBV28,TRBJ1-2,ASSLGAGSYGYT